This T cell receptor beta chain was profiled in a study of cytomegalovirus exposure and HLA in healthy donors. 60 Vbeta and 13 Jbeta primers were used in PCR. TCRdb's copy holds only in-frame clones and misses some; the assay was immunoSEQ multiplex PCR. Of about 140,000 clones listed, under 75% are singletons. The CDR3 totals 15 residues. The germline V gene encodes CDR1 SNHLY and CDR2 FYNNEI. Between the trimmed V and J ends, which lost 8 bases and 0 bases, there was a span of 13 bases. The sample holds one count of this clone. The TCR comes from a woman aged 40-49 years in good health and CMV-seronegative. The chain recombines TRBV2 with TRBJ2-2; tentative D call: TRBD1 (6 bases). The sequenced sample consisted of PBMCs. The CDR3 DNA follows: TGTGCCAGCGACCCCGGGACAACGAACACCGGGGAGCTGTTTTTT. Amino acids: CASDPGTTNTGELFF.